This T cell receptor (beta chain) was retrieved from a study of shared clonotypes between healthy human individuals. Across the whole study: Participating donors consisted of two women and a few men aged 18 to 49. Every donor yielded three CD4 naive, three CD4 memory, two CD8 naive and one CD8 memory plate.

Naive CD8 cells lacked CD45RO, underwent positive selection for CCR7 and left out terminally differentiated effector memory CD45RA+ cells. Regarding the study as a whole: Investigators expected sequencing depth to affect clonotype sharing among donors.

With regard to this clone: Its antigen is currently unknown.

V was pared by 5 bases and J by 1 base, with 16 bases between. The CDR3 loop spans 15 amino acids. Germline V lookup: CDR1 SGHRS, CDR2 YFSETQ. Produced via immunoSEQ multiplex PCR; TCRdb's table is partial and in-frame only. The table has about 2.1 million clones, 85% to 95% seen once. The source material was naive CD8+ T cells from PBMCs. The TCR was taken from a young man in good health. Some clones in this sample may be carry-over from other donors' samples. The chain has TRBV5-1 and TRBJ2-7; perhaps TRBD2 as D (5 bases). The CDR3 bases are TGCGCCAGCAGAGGAGTGGGAGACTGGTCCTACGAGCAGTACTTC. It codes for CASRGVGDWSYEQYF.